These T cell receptor beta chains were read from a single sample in a study of blood T cell repertoires in COVID-19. Clones were read by immunoSEQ multiplex PCR, and TCRdb kept only the in-frame ones, dropping some. The sample consists of approximately 77,000 clones, approximately 80% of them appearing once. The sequenced material came from peripheral blood. These receptors came from an older woman with acute or convalescent COVID-19. Each CDR3 is given with its conserved first and last residue. The order of the fields is V gene, D gene, CDR3 length, J gene, clone size, CDR3 DNA, CDR3 protein. The D gene is left open where the match is weak. For some rows the clone size is stated as once, few or many, or as a class when expanded; others skip it.

>TRBV15|.|14|TRBJ2-7|once
TGTGCCACCAGCAGAGAGGGGGGCTCCTACGAGCAGTACTTC
CATSREGGSYEQYF
>TRBV9|TRBD2|14|TRBJ2-7|.
TGTGCCAGCAGCCAAACTAGCGGGGCCAACGAGCAGTACTTC
CASSQTSGANEQYF
>TRBV7-2|.|14|TRBJ1-2|few
TGTGCCAGCAGCTTAAGCGGGTCTAACTATGGCTACACCTTC
CASSLSGSNYGYTF
>TRBV29-1|TRBD1|14|TRBJ1-1|.
TGCAGCGTCCACCGGGACAGACAAGGGTTTGAAGCTTTCTTT
CSVHRDRQGFEAFF
>TRBV3-1/TRBV3-2|.|14|TRBJ1-5|.
TGTGCCAGCAGCCCTGCGAGTAGCAATCAGCCCCAGCATTTT
CASSPASSNQPQHF
>TRBV19|.|16|TRBJ2-3|.
TGTGCCAGTAGTATAGATAGAGGGACTTCTTCAGATACGCAGTATTTT
CASSIDRGTSSDTQYF
>TRBV7-9|TRBD1|17|TRBJ1-2|.
TGTGCCAGCAGCTCTCCCGTAACCGGACAGGGGAACTATGGCTACACCTTC
CASSSPVTGQGNYGYTF
>TRBV12-3/TRBV12-4|TRBD1|13|TRBJ1-5|few
TGTGCCAGCAGTCCCGACAGGGTTCAGCCCCAGCATTTT
CASSPDRVQPQHF
>TRBV9|.|14|TRBJ1-2|few
TGTGCCAGCAGCGTAGCCGGGGGGGGTAATGGCTACACCTTC
CASSVAGGGNGYTF
>TRBV24-1|.|13|TRBJ2-3|.
TGTGCCACCAGTGAGGGGCTCCGGGATACGCAGTATTTT
CATSEGLRDTQYF
>TRBV7-9|TRBD2|13|TRBJ2-5|.
TGTGCCAGCAGCGGACTAGGCGGTGAGACCCAGTACTTC
CASSGLGGETQYF
>TRBV5-1|TRBD1|18|TRBJ1-1|.
TGCGCCAGCAGCTTGTTTGGTGACTGGGGACAGGGGAGCACTGAAGCTTTCTTT
CASSLFGDWGQGSTEAFF
>TRBV9|.|15|TRBJ2-7|.
TGTGCCAGCAGCGTAAACCCAACTGACAGGTACGAGCAGTACTTC
CASSVNPTDRYEQYF
>TRBV15|.|15|TRBJ2-2|.
TGTGCCACCAGCAGGTGGCAGGGCAACACCGGGGAGCTGTTTTTT
CATSRWQGNTGELFF
>TRBV4-1|.|14|TRBJ1-1|few
TGCGCCAGCGGCCTTCCGGGAGGGAACACTGAAGCTTTCTTT
CASGLPGGNTEAFF
>TRBV9|TRBD2|17|TRBJ2-2|.
TGTGCCAGCAGCGTTAGCGGGGGGGCCGTGAGCACCGGGGAGCTGTTTTTT
CASSVSGGAVSTGELFF
>TRBV6-2/TRBV6-3|.|15|TRBJ1-3|.
TGTGCCAGCAGTCGTCAGGGCGTCTCTGGAAACACCATATATTTT
CASSRQGVSGNTIYF
>TRBV12-3/TRBV12-4|.|12|TRBJ2-7|.
TGTGCCAGCAGTTCGGGGGACTACGAGCAGTACTTC
CASSSGDYEQYF
>TRBV4-2|.|14|TRBJ1-2|.
TGTGCCAGCAGCCACCTAGACAGAAGCTATGGCTACACCTTC
CASSHLDRSYGYTF
>TRBV24-1|.|13|TRBJ2-1|.
TGTGCCACCAGTGAGTCCCGAGGCAGCGAGCAGTTCTTC
CATSESRGSEQFF
>TRBV7-3|TRBD1|15|TRBJ1-2|.
TGTGCCAGCAGCACCTTGACAGGGGGCACCTATGGCTACACCTTC
CASSTLTGGTYGYTF
>TRBV3-1/TRBV3-2|TRBD2|17|TRBJ2-2|.
TGTGCCAGCAGTCGCGGACTAGCGGGGGCGTACACCGGGGAGCTGTTTTTT
CASSRGLAGAYTGELFF
>TRBV7-8|.|14|TRBJ1-1|once
TGTGCCAGCAGCTCCAGAGCAGGGAACACTGAAGCTTTCTTT
CASSSRAGNTEAFF
>TRBV4-3|.|15|TRBJ1-6|.
TGCGCCAGCAGCCAAGCCTCTCAGGGAGGGTCACCCCTCCACTTT
CASSQASQGGSPLHF
>TRBV7-2|TRBD2|16|TRBJ2-7|.
TGTGCCAGCAGTCCAAGTCCAGCGGGGTCATCCTACGAGCAGTACTTC
CASSPSPAGSSYEQYF
>TRBV6-5|.|14|TRBJ1-6|.
TGTGCCAGCATGGATCGGGGGGGGATTTCACCCCTCCACTTT
CASMDRGGISPLHF
>TRBV7-9|.|13|TRBJ1-2|few
TGTGCCAGCAGCTTAAGCCCTAACTATGGCTACACCTTC
CASSLSPNYGYTF
>TRBV15|.|17|TRBJ2-3|once
TGTGCCACCAGCAGAGATTTAGTGGGACTGGGCACAGATACGCAGTATTTT
CATSRDLVGLGTDTQYF
>TRBV5-8|TRBD1|14|TRBJ1-2|.
TGTGCCAGCAGCGGTCACAGGGGAGTCTATGGCTACACCTTC
CASSGHRGVYGYTF
>TRBV7-9|.|12|TRBJ1-2|.
TGTGCCAGCAGCTTACGGACAATTGGCTACACCTTC
CASSLRTIGYTF
>TRBV4-3|TRBD1|15|TRBJ1-2|few
TGCGCCAGCAGCCAAGGGGACAGGGCTAACTATGGCTACACCTTC
CASSQGDRANYGYTF
>TRBV13|TRBD2|15|TRBJ2-7|.
TGTGCCAGCAGCGGGCGACTAGCGGGGGACTACGAGCAGTACTTC
CASSGRLAGDYEQYF
>TRBV6-2/TRBV6-3|TRBD2|16|TRBJ2-3|.
TGTGCCAGCAGTAGTCTAGCGGGGGGCCTCACAGATACGCAGTATTTT
CASSSLAGGLTDTQYF
>TRBV7-9|TRBD2|14|TRBJ2-7|.
TGTGCCAGCAGCTCGAGCGGGGGGCCCTACGAGCAGTACTTC
CASSSSGGPYEQYF
>TRBV4-1|.|15|TRBJ1-5|.
TGCGCCAGCAGCCAAGAGGCGGATAGCAATCAGCCCCAGCATTTT
CASSQEADSNQPQHF
>TRBV11-3|.|14|TRBJ1-4|few
TGTGCCAGCAGCACCCGGGGGGAGGAAGAAAAACTGTTTTTT
CASSTRGEEEKLFF
>TRBV27|.|15|TRBJ2-1|few
TGTGCCAGCAGTCCGGAACAGGGAACGGGCAATGAGCAGTTCTTC
CASSPEQGTGNEQFF
>TRBV7-8|.|15|TRBJ1-1|few
TGTGCCAGCAGCCCAACGAAGGCGGCAAACACTGAAGCTTTCTTT
CASSPTKAANTEAFF